The rows below give T cell receptor beta chains drawn from one sample of a study of early T cells in non-severe SARS-CoV-2 infection. From the 5' RACE reads, TCRdb called clonotypes with MiXCR, one entry per CDR3 protein. This sample has 87,000 or so distinct CDR3 sequences, with roughly an eighth found just once. Sequences were obtained from whole blood. The receptors shown here come from an adult who was a healthcare worker with PCR-confirmed SARS-CoV-2 infection or an uninfected control (not recorded which). Each CDR3 is given with its conserved first and last residue. A D gene is named only where the DNA matches it firmly. Expanded clones get a size class; other rows say once, few or many, or leave the size out.

j_gene: TRBJ2-5; d_gene: NA; len: 17; abundance: NA; v_gene: TRBV7-2; CDR3nt: TGTGCCAGCAGCGGGGGGCCACCGGGACCCGCACAGGAGACCCAGTACTTC; CDR3aa: CASSGGPPGPAQETQYF
j_gene: TRBJ2-1; d_gene: NA; len: 17; abundance: many; v_gene: TRBV24-1; CDR3nt: TGTGCCACCAGTGCTACCTCCCTAGCTCGCTCCTACAATGAGCAGTTCTTC; CDR3aa: CATSATSLARSYNEQFF
j_gene: TRBJ2-1; d_gene: NA; len: 12; abundance: NA; v_gene: TRBV11-2; CDR3nt: TGTGCCAGCAGCTTAGGAGGTCTTGAGCAGTTCTTC; CDR3aa: CASSLGGLEQFF
j_gene: TRBJ2-7; d_gene: TRBD1; len: 15; abundance: few; v_gene: TRBV24-1; CDR3nt: TGTGCCACCAGTGATCCCGGCGACAGGGGGTACGAGCAGTACTTC; CDR3aa: CATSDPGDRGYEQYF
j_gene: TRBJ2-5; d_gene: TRBD1; len: 15; abundance: many; v_gene: TRBV7-9; CDR3nt: TGTGCCAGCAGCCCCCGGGACAGATTAGGAGAGACCCAGTACTTC; CDR3aa: CASSPRDRLGETQYF
j_gene: TRBJ2-3; d_gene: NA; len: 16; abundance: few; v_gene: TRBV4-3; CDR3nt: TGCGCCAGCAGCCAAGATAGTGGCGGAGGCACAGATACGCAGTATTTT; CDR3aa: CASSQDSGGGTDTQYF
j_gene: TRBJ1-5; d_gene: TRBD1; len: 14; abundance: many; v_gene: TRBV12-3/TRBV12-4; CDR3nt: TGTGCCAGCAGCATCACAGGGGAGGGTCAGCCCCAGCATTTT; CDR3aa: CASSITGEGQPQHF
j_gene: TRBJ1-4; d_gene: NA; len: 18; abundance: few; v_gene: TRBV20-1; CDR3nt: TGCAGTGCTCCGCCACTCCAGGGTCTATTTGCAACTAATGAAAAACTGTTTTTT; CDR3aa: CSAPPLQGLFATNEKLFF
j_gene: TRBJ2-7; d_gene: TRBD2; len: 15; abundance: many; v_gene: TRBV7-2; CDR3nt: TGTGCCAGCAGCCCAGGGACTAGCGGGAGTTACGAGCAGTACTTC; CDR3aa: CASSPGTSGSYEQYF
j_gene: TRBJ1-1; d_gene: NA; len: 13; abundance: NA; v_gene: TRBV5-1; CDR3nt: TGCGCCAGCAGGGAGACATCGAACACTGAAGCTTTCTTT; CDR3aa: CASRETSNTEAFF
j_gene: TRBJ2-7; d_gene: NA; len: 15; abundance: NA; v_gene: TRBV28; CDR3nt: TGTGCCAGCAGTTTGATTGGTGGAAGATCCTACGAGCAGTACTTC; CDR3aa: CASSLIGGRSYEQYF
j_gene: TRBJ2-3; d_gene: NA; len: 15; abundance: many; v_gene: TRBV9; CDR3nt: TGTGCCAGCAGCGTAGTGGGGACCTACACAGATACGCAGTATTTT; CDR3aa: CASSVVGTYTDTQYF
j_gene: TRBJ1-1; d_gene: NA; len: 13; abundance: many; v_gene: TRBV7-9; CDR3nt: TGTGCCAGCAGCTTACCGGGGAACACTGAAGCTTTCTTT; CDR3aa: CASSLPGNTEAFF
j_gene: TRBJ2-7; d_gene: NA; len: 11; abundance: NA; v_gene: TRBV30; CDR3nt: TGTGCCTGGAGTGTACAGGGACTCAAGTACTTC; CDR3aa: CAWSVQGLKYF
j_gene: TRBJ2-3; d_gene: NA; len: 12; abundance: NA; v_gene: TRBV10-3; CDR3nt: TGTGCCATCAGTGGTTCGGTAGATACGCAGTATTTT; CDR3aa: CAISGSVDTQYF
j_gene: TRBJ2-2; d_gene: NA; len: 13; abundance: few; v_gene: TRBV24-1; CDR3nt: TGTGCCACCAGTGTCTGGGGGACCGGGGAGCTGTTTTTT; CDR3aa: CATSVWGTGELFF
j_gene: TRBJ2-7; d_gene: TRBD1; len: 16; abundance: NA; v_gene: TRBV6-2/TRBV6-3; CDR3nt: TGTGCCAGCAGTTCGGTGCCGGGACAGGGGGCCAACGAGCAGTACTTC; CDR3aa: CASSSVPGQGANEQYF
j_gene: TRBJ2-5; d_gene: NA; len: 13; abundance: NA; v_gene: TRBV7-2; CDR3nt: TGTGCCAGCAGCAACAGGGGAGGCGAGACCCAGTACTTC; CDR3aa: CASSNRGGETQYF
j_gene: TRBJ2-3; d_gene: TRBD2; len: 14; abundance: few; v_gene: TRBV20-1; CDR3nt: TGCAGTGCTAGAGCCTGGTTGACTAGCAATAAGCAGTATTTT; CDR3aa: CSARAWLTSNKQYF
j_gene: TRBJ2-3; d_gene: NA; len: 15; abundance: NA; v_gene: TRBV20-1; CDR3nt: TGCAGTGCTAGCGACCCAAGGGTAGGCACAGATACGCAGTATTTT; CDR3aa: CSASDPRVGTDTQYF
j_gene: TRBJ2-2; d_gene: TRBD2; len: 20; abundance: many; v_gene: TRBV11-2; CDR3nt: TGTGCCAGCAGCTTAGGTCGACTAGCGGGAGCCCCCGCGAACACCGGGGAGCTGTTTTTT; CDR3aa: CASSLGRLAGAPANTGELFF
j_gene: TRBJ1-1; d_gene: NA; len: 12; abundance: few; v_gene: TRBV29-1; CDR3nt: TGCAGCGTTGCAACAGCGGAACGGGGGATTTTCTTT; CDR3aa: CSVATAERGIFF
j_gene: TRBJ1-1; d_gene: NA; len: 13; abundance: NA; v_gene: TRBV6-5; CDR3nt: TGTGCCAGCCGAAGGGCATCGAACACTGAAGCTTTCTTT; CDR3aa: CASRRASNTEAFF
j_gene: TRBJ2-7; d_gene: NA; len: 12; abundance: NA; v_gene: TRBV4-1; CDR3nt: TGCGCCAGCAGCAAACCGGGTTCCGAGCAGTACTTC; CDR3aa: CASSKPGSEQYF
j_gene: TRBJ1-1; d_gene: NA; len: 16; abundance: NA; v_gene: TRBV2; CDR3nt: TGTGCCAGCAGGAGCAGGGGCTTTCCCGGGAACACTGAAGCTTTCTTT; CDR3aa: CASRSRGFPGNTEAFF
j_gene: TRBJ2-1; d_gene: TRBD2; len: 15; abundance: NA; v_gene: TRBV11-2; CDR3nt: TGTGCCAGCAGAGTCTCCCTAGCGGGAGTCAATGAGCAGTTCTTC; CDR3aa: CASRVSLAGVNEQFF